This passage covers 16 T cell receptor beta chains from one sample sequenced in a study of beta chain features in type 1 diabetes. Findings and caveats of the study: TCRB CDR3s from Type 1 diabetes patients were moderately but significantly shorter in all four CD4+ subsets.

Expressed TCRB transcripts were sequenced after all isolated RNA was converted to cDNA. Assay used: immunoSEQ multiplex PCR; TCRdb lists only in-frame clones, some missing. The repertoire consists of some 660,000 clones, with roughly an eighth occurring once and the leading ten covering just under 0.04%. For these TCRs, the target antigens are not known. The sample was naive CD4+ T cells from blood. The receptors come from a man younger than 30 with type 1 diabetes.

V gene TRBV20-1 combines with J gene TRBJ2-1; D gene unclear. Trimming took off 1 base at V and 8 bases at J, with 6 bases between the two ends. Germline CDR1 is DFQATT and CDR2 is SNEGSKA (reference sequence). The CDR3 sequence is 11 residues long. This chain's CDR3 is CSARGFDEQFF. In DNA, the CDR3 is TGCAGTGCTAGAGGATTTGATGAGCAGTTCTTC.

The chain employs TRBV5-6 and TRBJ1-1; TRBD1 might be the D (6 bases). V gave up 1 base and J gave up 8 bases, with 9 bases separating them. The germline CDR1 and CDR2 sequences are SGHDT and YYEEEE. This CDR3 region has 12 residues. The CDR3 DNA reads as TGTGCCAGCAGCTTGAGGCAGGGGGAAGCTTTCTTT. It encodes CASSLRQGEAFF. The complete variable domain, with remaining parts taken from reference TRBV5-6 and TRBJ1-1, reads DAGVTQSPTHLIKTRGQQVTLRCSPKSGHDTVSWYQQALGQGPQFIFQYYEEEERQRGNFPDRFSGHQFPNYSSELNVNALLLGDSALYLCASSLRQGEAFFGQGTRLTVV.

This chain joins TRBV28 and TRBJ2-3; D is unresolved. Trimming pared 4 bases from V and 0 bases from J, leaving 8 bases between. Germline V gene sequence: CDR1 MDHEN, CDR2 SYDVKM. The CDR3 is made up of 14 amino acids. The CDR3, as DNA: TGTGCCAGCAGTTCGGCTCCAAGCACAGATACGCAGTATTTT. It specifies CASSSAPSTDTQYF.

V is TRBV29-1 and J is TRBJ2-3; 11 bases fit TRBD2. The CDR3 consists of 14 residues. CDR1 is SQVTM, CDR2 ANQGSEA, per germline. After removal of 5 bases from V and 2 bases from J, the junction contained 3 bases not matched to a gene. The CDR3 loop is CSVWGLADTDTQYF. The CDR3 DNA sequence: TGCAGCGTTTGGGGACTAGCGGACACAGATACGCAGTATTTT.

J is TRBJ1-6 and V is TRBV7-2; 9 bases map to TRBD1. The CDR3 runs to 14 residues. J lost 10 bases, V lost 1 base, and 2 bases had no gene match. Germline CDR1 and CDR2: SGHTA and FQGNSA. CDR3 sequence (DNA): TGTGCCAGCAGCTTAGGGGACAGGGCGTCACCCCTCCACTTT. It yields the protein CASSLGDRASPLHF.

This clone occurred a few times. The rearrangement uses TRBV7-9 and TRBJ2-7; D not certain. There are 13 residues in the CDR3. Trimming shortened V by 1 base and J by 4 bases, and 8 bases separated the two germline ends. CDR1 is SEHNR and CDR2 is FQNEAQ in the germline V gene (reference sequence). The CDR3 DNA reads as TGTGCCAGCAGCTTAGAACCGCCATACGAGCAGTACTTC. It yields the protein CASSLEPPYEQYF.

V usage is TRBV6-1 and J usage is TRBJ2-1; 9 nucleotides line up with TRBD2. CDR1 MNHNS and CDR2 SASEGT come from the germline V gene. V was clipped by 4 bases and J by 7 bases; unmatched bases: 8. The CDR3 covers 15 residues. The CDR3 DNA reads as TGTGCCAGCAGTGTCCTAGCGGGAATTAGTAATGAGCAGTTCTTC. Translation gives CASSVLAGISNEQFF.

This clone was seen only a few times. Other DNA sequences of this sample code for an identical CDR3. The chain employs TRBV18 and TRBJ2-7; D unclear. Trimming took 0 bases from V and 0 from J, leaving 9 bases between them. The CDR3 covers 15 residues. CDR1 and CDR2 from the germline V gene are KGHSH and LQKENI. The CDR3 reads CASSPPGLSSYEQYF. CDR3 DNA: TGTGCCAGCTCACCACCGGGGTTATCCTCCTACGAGCAGTACTTC. The full variable domain, in which reference TRBV18 and TRBJ2-7 provide the parts outside the CDR3, is NAGVMQNPRHLVRRRGQEARLRCSPMKGHSHVYWYRQLPEEGLKFMVYLQKENIIDESGMPKERFSAEFPKEGPSILRIQQVVRGDSAAYFCASSPPGLSSYEQYFGPGTRLTVT.

This sequence joins TRBV11-2 and TRBJ2-6, with 10 bases matching TRBD1. The germline V gene has CDR1 SGHAT and CDR2 FQNNGV. V dropped 5 bases and J dropped 0; count of bases not matched to a gene: 7. The CDR3 consists of 18 residues. This chain's CDR3 is CASSPWGQGHSGANVLTF. The CDR3 nucleotides read TGTGCCAGCAGCCCGTGGGGACAGGGGCACTCTGGGGCCAACGTCCTGACTTTC. The full variable domain, completed using reference TRBV11-2 and TRBJ2-6, is EAGVAQSPRYKIIEKRQSVAFWCNPISGHATLYWYQQILGQGPKLLIQFQNNGVVDDSQLPKDRFSAERLKGVDSTLKIQPAKLEDSAVYLCASSPWGQGHSGANVLTFGAGSRLTVL.

This clone has only a few counts. Other DNA sequences of this sample code for an identical CDR3. The DNA for the CDR3 is TGCGCCAGCAGCTTGGCCCGGGAGACCCAGTACTTC. This translates into CASSLARETQYF. The chain carries TRBV5-1 and TRBJ2-5; D is unclear. V was shortened by 0 bases and J by 5 bases, with 5 bases between the two germline ends. CDR1 is SGHRS, CDR2 YFSETQ, per germline. The CDR3 runs 12 residues. Supplemented by reference TRBV5-1 and TRBJ2-5, the full variable domain reads KAGVTQTPRYLIKTRGQQVTLSCSPISGHRSVSWYQQTPGQGLQFLFEYFSETQRNKGNFPGRFSGRQFSNSRSEMNVSTLELGDSALYLCASSLARETQYFGPGTRLLVL.

V and J are TRBV9 and TRBJ2-7, with TRBD1 matching over 8 bases. The V and J ends lost 0 bases and 1 base, in that order; junction bases with no gene match: 0. The CDR3 runs 14 residues. Germline lookup yields CDR1 SGDLS and CDR2 YYNGEE. The CDR3 nucleotides are TGTGCCAGCAGCGTAGGGGACAGGTCCTACGAGCAGTACTTC. Translation gives CASSVGDRSYEQYF.

The chain recombines TRBV30 with TRBJ1-2, with 8 nucleotides matching TRBD1. The V gene end was trimmed by 3 bases and the J gene end by 9 bases; junction bases not matched to a gene: 6. CDR3 length: 12 amino acids. The germline V gene encodes CDR1 GTSNPN and CDR2 SVGIG (reference sequence). The CDR3, as DNA: TGTGCCTGGAGCCGGACAGGGTATCGCTACACCTTC. Translation gives CAWSRTGYRYTF.

V usage is TRBV18 and J usage is TRBJ2-7; a weak D match, TRBD1 (6 bases). The CDR3 length is 15 residues. V was shortened by 0 bases and J by 0 bases, with 9 bases between the two germline ends. Looked up from germline, CDR1 is KGHSH and CDR2 is LQKENI. DNA of the CDR3: TGTGCCAGCTCACCACCGACAGGAGCCTCCTACGAGCAGTACTTC. Its protein is CASSPPTGASYEQYF.

The table lists this clone with a few counts. Distinct nucleotide sequences in the sample also encode this CDR3. V usage is TRBV6-5 and J usage is TRBJ2-7, with D unclear. Germline CDR1 is MNHEY and CDR2 is SVGAGI. V gave up 4 bases and J gave up 2 bases, with 3 bases separating them. CDR3 size: 11 residues. This CDR3 reads CASSSTYEQYF. CDR3 coding DNA: TGTGCCAGCAGTTCGACCTACGAGCAGTACTTC.

The chain employs TRBV11-2 and TRBJ2-3, with D unclear. The CDR3 has 12 amino acids. CDR1 and CDR2 from the germline V gene are SGHAT and FQNNGV. The V end was cut by 1 base, the J end by 7 bases, with 6 bases between. Here the CDR3 reads CASSLGGNTQYF. The DNA of the CDR3 is TGTGCCAGCAGCTTAGGAGGAAATACGCAGTATTTT. The full variable domain, completed using reference TRBV11-2 and TRBJ2-3, is EAGVAQSPRYKIIEKRQSVAFWCNPISGHATLYWYQQILGQGPKLLIQFQNNGVVDDSQLPKDRFSAERLKGVDSTLKIQPAKLEDSAVYLCASSLGGNTQYFGPGTRLTVL.

The chain uses TRBV11-3 and TRBJ2-3, with 13 bases identical to TRBD2. The V gene end was trimmed by 0 bases and the J gene end by 11 bases; junction bases not matched to a gene: 11. The CDR3 length is 17 residues. Germline V gene sequence: CDR1 SGHNT, CDR2 YENEEA. As DNA, the CDR3 is TGTGCCAGCAGCTTAGAGGGACTAGCGGGGATTCACCGGGGGCAGTATTTT. Translated: CASSLEGLAGIHRGQYF.